The clone carrying this T cell receptor beta chain occurred a few times. Antigen: not known. The identical CDR3 is also encoded by other nucleotide sequences in the sample. This sample is part of a study of CD8+ T cells in alopecia areata. RNA, once extracted, was reverse transcribed into cDNA for use as the sequencing template. Sequenced by immunoSEQ multiplex PCR; TCRdb stores in-frame clones only, minus some. The repertoire holds 120,000 or so clones, with 55% to 80% as singletons. General study results and limits: Against the mouse data, patients shared TCRs less clearly, possibly for HLA reasons. Relative to normal scalp, lesional scalp, especially alopecia totalis/universalis, showed higher clonality.

The sample comprised CD4+ T cells sorted from blood. The receptor was derived from a human donor in good health.

The CDR3 DNA reads as TGCGCCAGCAGACTCGAGGGGGCGACGGGCTACACCTTC. Translating gives CASRLEGATGYTF. The chain uses TRBV5-1 and TRBJ1-2; TRBD1 agrees at 7 bases. Trimming at V came to 5 bases and at J to 8 bases, leaving 9 bases not matched to a gene. CDR3 length equals 13 residues. Germline CDR1 and CDR2: SGHRS and YFSETQ.